These T cell receptor beta chains were read from a single sample in a study of cytomegalovirus exposure and HLA in healthy donors. TCRdb keeps only in-frame clones here, not all; method: immunoSEQ multiplex PCR. In the table there are around 260,000 clones, 80% of which are singletons. Sequences were obtained from PBMCs. The receptors shown here come from a girl between 2 and 10 years old in good health and CMV-seronegative. Both conserved end residues are part of each CDR3. D genes are given only for firm matches. Size is stated for part of the rows, as once, few or many counts, or as a class when the clone is expanded.

14,.,TRBV10-3,TRBJ2-5,.,TGTGCCATCAGTGAGTCGACGGGAACGGAGACCCAGTACTTC,CAISESTGTETQYF
15,TRBD1,TRBV9,TRBJ2-7,.,TGTGCCAGCAGCGTAGAGCCGGACAGGGCCTACGAGCAGTACTTC,CASSVEPDRAYEQYF
12,.,TRBV7-9,TRBJ2-1,once,TGTGCCAGCAGCTTTTCAGGAAATGAGCAGTTCTTC,CASSFSGNEQFF
18,.,TRBV11-1,TRBJ2-2,.,TGTGCCAGCAGCTTAGACAACAGGGACTACGCGAACACCGGGGAGCTGTTTTTT,CASSLDNRDYANTGELFF
12,.,TRBV28,TRBJ2-7,few,TGTGCCAGCAGTTTAACCGGGGACGAGCAGTACTTC,CASSLTGDEQYF
15,.,TRBV18,TRBJ2-2,few,TGTGCCAGCTCACCACCCGGGACACGGTCCGGGGAGCTGTTTTTT,CASSPPGTRSGELFF
14,TRBD1,TRBV18,TRBJ2-5,.,TGTGCCAGCTCCCCGGGGACAGGACAAGAGACCCAGTACTTC,CASSPGTGQETQYF
12,.,TRBV2,TRBJ2-5,.,TGTGCCAGCAAGTCTAGAGGGGAGACCCAGTACTTC,CASKSRGETQYF
17,.,TRBV6-1,TRBJ2-7,once,TGTGCCAGCAGTGAGTTACCGGGACACCAAAGCTCCTACGAGCAATACTTC,CASSELPGHQSSYEQYF
14,.,TRBV6-1,TRBJ1-4,.,TGTGCCAGCAGTGATCGGGGGTTGAATGAAAAACTGTTTTTT,CASSDRGLNEKLFF
19,TRBD2,TRBV7-9,TRBJ2-3,.,TGTGCCAGCAGCGAGAGACTAGCGGGTGACCCGCCTAGCACAGATACGCAGTATTTT,CASSERLAGDPPSTDTQYF
13,.,TRBV10-3,TRBJ2-2,.,TGTGCCAACTCCGCAGGGAATCACCGGGAGCTGTTTTTT,CANSAGNHRELFF
15,TRBD1,TRBV28,TRBJ1-4,.,TGTGCCAGCAGTGAGCCGGGACAGGGGAATGAAAAACTGTTTTTT,CASSEPGQGNEKLFF
12,.,TRBV2,TRBJ2-3,.,TGTGCCAGCAGTGAACCCTCAGATACGCAGTATTTT,CASSEPSDTQYF
14,.,TRBV7-3,TRBJ1-2,.,TGTGCCAGCAGCTCAAGCCGGACAGCCTACGGCTACACCTTC,CASSSSRTAYGYTF
20,TRBD2,TRBV7-3,TRBJ2-1,.,TGTGCCAGCAGCTCCCCGACCCGGGCTAGCGGGACGAGCTCCTACAATGAGCAGTTCTTC,CASSSPTRASGTSSYNEQFF
18,TRBD2,TRBV29-1,TRBJ2-1,.,TGCAGCGTTGAAGGTTTCCCGGGACTAGCGGGAGGATACAATGAGCAGTTCTTC,CSVEGFPGLAGGYNEQFF
14,.,TRBV21-1,TRBJ2-7,.,TGTGCCAGCAGCAAAGGCGGGACAGCCTACGAGCAGTACTTC,CASSKGGTAYEQYF
16,TRBD1,TRBV5-6,TRBJ2-3,.,TGTGCCAGCAGGAGACAGGGGGCTAGGTTGACAGATACGCAGTATTTT,CASRRQGARLTDTQYF
13,.,TRBV14,TRBJ1-2,.,TGTGCCAGCAGCCAAGAACCGAGCTATGGCTACACCTTC,CASSQEPSYGYTF
14,.,TRBV27,TRBJ2-3,.,TGTGCCAGCAGCTCGCAGGGTAGCACAGATACGCAGTATTTT,CASSSQGSTDTQYF
15,.,TRBV21-1,TRBJ1-2,few,TGTGCCAGCAGCACCGATTCGGACAGGGAGAATGGCTACACCTTC,CASSTDSDRENGYTF
15,TRBD2,TRBV27,TRBJ2-3,once,TGTGCCAGCAGTGTTCGCGGGAGGGGCACAGATACGCAGTATTTT,CASSVRGRGTDTQYF
19,TRBD1,TRBV4-1,TRBJ2-3,.,TGCGCCAGCAGCCACTACCTTGCCGGGACAGGTGGTGTCACAGATACGCAGTATTTT,CASSHYLAGTGGVTDTQYF
11,TRBD1,TRBV20-1,TRBJ1-1,once,TGCAGGCAGGGGGCGTACACTGAAGCTTTCTTT,CRQGAYTEAFF
13,.,TRBV7-6,TRBJ1-2,once,TGTGCCAGCAGCTTCAGGGATGGCTATGGCTACACCTTC,CASSFRDGYGYTF
11,.,TRBV30,TRBJ2-7,.,TGTGCCTGGAGTTCTTTCGACGAGCAGTACTTC,CAWSSFDEQYF
17,TRBD2,TRBV15,TRBJ2-5,.,TGTGCCACCAGTACGCTAGGGACTAGGAGGGGACAAGAGACCCAGTACTTC,CATSTLGTRRGQETQYF
16,TRBD1,TRBV4-1,TRBJ1-5,.,TGCGCCAGCAGCCAAGATTCCGGACAGGGGGATCAGCCCCAGCATTTT,CASSQDSGQGDQPQHF
17,.,TRBV7-8,TRBJ1-5,.,TGTGCCAGCAGCTTAGAAAGGGGCGGGAATAGCAATCAGCCCCAGCATTTT,CASSLERGGNSNQPQHF
12,TRBD2,TRBV7-9,TRBJ2-7,few,TGTGCCAGCAGCTCGGGAGGTCACGAGCAGTACTTC,CASSSGGHEQYF
14,TRBD1,TRBV10-3,TRBJ1-5,.,TGTGCCATTGGGGGACAGGGGGCGTATCAGCCCCAGCATTTT,CAIGGQGAYQPQHF
14,.,TRBV6-1,TRBJ1-2,few,TGTGCCAGCAGTGAGCTCAGGGTGGGTTTGGGCTACACCTTC,CASSELRVGLGYTF
18,.,TRBV7-9,TRBJ2-3,.,TGTGCCAGCAGCTTAGGAGGGGGACGGGTCCAGGTCACAGATACGCAGTATTTT,CASSLGGGRVQVTDTQYF